Each of the 5 T cell receptor beta chains below was sequenced from the same sample in a study. TCRdb reprocessed the RT-PCR reads via MiXCR and lists one record per CDR3 protein. The table includes hundreds of thousands of distinct CDR3 sequences, 14% detected once. Sequencing input: memory CD4+ T cells from blood. The receptor set was obtained from a female donor in good health, serving as a healthy control.

The sample holds many counts of this clonotype. This chain connects TRBV7-2 to TRBJ2-3; D not resolved. The CDR3 totals 13 residues. Germline V gene sequence: CDR1 SGHTA, CDR2 FQGNSA. Deletions cut 1 base from V and 6 bases from J, with 8 bases between. In nucleotides, the CDR3 is TGTGCCAGCAGCTTAGATCGCGCGGATACGCAGTATTTT. It translates to CASSLDRADTQYF.

The chain links TRBV7-9 to TRBJ2-1, with TRBD1 identical over 9 bases. Trimming took 5 bases from V and 1 from J; bases not matched to a gene: 18. The CDR3 length is 20 residues. Germline assignment: CDR1 SEHNR and CDR2 FQNEAQ (reference sequence). CDR3 sequence reads: CASSDSRDRVARVSYNEQFF. CDR3 nucleotides: TGTGCCAGCAGCGACTCCCGGGACAGGGTGGCCCGCGTATCCTACAATGAGCAGTTCTTC.

This clonotype was detected many times. The chain has TRBV3-1 and TRBJ2-7, with 7 nucleotides matching TRBD1. Germline loops: CDR1 LGHDT, CDR2 YNNKEL (reference sequence). After removal of 1 base from V and 1 base from J, the junction contained 7 bases not matched to a gene. The CDR3 is 16 amino acids. The DNA of the CDR3 is TGTGCCAGCAGCCAAGGGACAGGTAGCAGTTCCTACGAGCAGTACTTC. As protein: CASSQGTGSSSYEQYF.

The CDR3 sequence is CASRSGLGLAANNEQFF. In DNA form, the CDR3 reads TGTGCCAGCAGAAGTGGGCTCGGACTAGCGGCCAACAATGAGCAGTTCTTC. V usage is TRBV7-2 and J usage is TRBJ2-1, with TRBD2 identical over 10 bases. V shed 6 bases, J shed 5 bases, and the junction held 13 bases outside the gene matches. The CDR3 consists of 17 residues. Germline V CDR1 and CDR2: SGHTA, FQGNSA.

This clonotype was counted ten times or more. The chain is built from TRBV29-1 and TRBJ2-7; possible D gene TRBD2, 5 bases. The germline V gene encodes CDR1 SQVTM and CDR2 ANQGSEA. This CDR3 has 11 residues. Trimming removed 4 bases from V and 1 base from J, with 5 bases in between. In DNA, the CDR3 is TGCAGCGTTGGGGAGTCCTACGAGCAGTACTTC. As protein: CSVGESYEQYF.